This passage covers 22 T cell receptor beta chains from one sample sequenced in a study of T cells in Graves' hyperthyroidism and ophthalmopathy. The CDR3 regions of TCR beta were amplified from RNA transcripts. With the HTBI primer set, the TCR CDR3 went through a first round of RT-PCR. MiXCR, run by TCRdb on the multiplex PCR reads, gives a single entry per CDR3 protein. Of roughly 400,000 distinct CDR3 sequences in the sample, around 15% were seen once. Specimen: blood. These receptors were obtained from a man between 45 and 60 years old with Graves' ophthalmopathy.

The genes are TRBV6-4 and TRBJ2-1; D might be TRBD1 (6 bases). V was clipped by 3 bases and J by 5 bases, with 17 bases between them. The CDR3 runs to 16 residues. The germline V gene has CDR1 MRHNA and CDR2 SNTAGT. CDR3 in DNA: TGTGCCAGCAGTGAATTTCGGGCAGGGGCACACAATGAGCAGTTCTTC. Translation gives CASSEFRAGAHNEQFF.

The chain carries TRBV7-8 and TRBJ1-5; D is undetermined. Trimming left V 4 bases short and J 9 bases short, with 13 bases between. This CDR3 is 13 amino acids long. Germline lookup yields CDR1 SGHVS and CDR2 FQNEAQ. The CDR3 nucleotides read TGTGCCAGCAGCTCCGTTTCCAGCGGGCCCCAGCATTTT. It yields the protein CASSSVSSGPQHF.

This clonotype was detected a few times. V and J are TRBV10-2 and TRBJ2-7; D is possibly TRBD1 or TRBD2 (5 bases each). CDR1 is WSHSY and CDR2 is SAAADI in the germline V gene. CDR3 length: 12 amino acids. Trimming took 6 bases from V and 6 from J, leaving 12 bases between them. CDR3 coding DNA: TGCGCCAGCAGCCGGGACCCAGTCGAGCAGTACTTC. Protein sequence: CASSRDPVEQYF.

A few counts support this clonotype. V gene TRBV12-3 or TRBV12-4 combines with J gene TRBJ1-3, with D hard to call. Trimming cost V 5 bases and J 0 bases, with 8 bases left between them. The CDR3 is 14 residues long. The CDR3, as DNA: TGTGCCAGCAGTGACAAGAGCTCTGGAAACACCATATATTTT. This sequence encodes CASSDKSSGNTIYF.

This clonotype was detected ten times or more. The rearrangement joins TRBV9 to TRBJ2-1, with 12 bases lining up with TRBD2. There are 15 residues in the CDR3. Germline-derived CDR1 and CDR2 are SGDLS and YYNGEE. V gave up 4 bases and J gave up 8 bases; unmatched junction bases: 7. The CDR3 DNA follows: TGTGCCAGCAGCCCAAGGCTAGCGGGAGGGTATGAGCAGTTCTTC. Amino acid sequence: CASSPRLAGGYEQFF.

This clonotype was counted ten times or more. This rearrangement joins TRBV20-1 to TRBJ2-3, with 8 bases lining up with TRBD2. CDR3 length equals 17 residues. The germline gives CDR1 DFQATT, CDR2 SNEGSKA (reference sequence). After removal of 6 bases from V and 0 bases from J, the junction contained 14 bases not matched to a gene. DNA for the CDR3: TGCAGTGCCCTTAAGCGGGAGTCGTCCTCCAGCACAGATACGCAGTATTTT. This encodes CSALKRESSSSTDTQYF.

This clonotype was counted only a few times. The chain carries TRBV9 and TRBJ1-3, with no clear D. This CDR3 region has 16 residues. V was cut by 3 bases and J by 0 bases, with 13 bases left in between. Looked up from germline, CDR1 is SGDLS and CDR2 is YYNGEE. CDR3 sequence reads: CASSALDAYSGNTIYF. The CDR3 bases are TGTGCCAGCAGCGCGTTGGACGCCTACTCTGGAAACACCATATATTTT.

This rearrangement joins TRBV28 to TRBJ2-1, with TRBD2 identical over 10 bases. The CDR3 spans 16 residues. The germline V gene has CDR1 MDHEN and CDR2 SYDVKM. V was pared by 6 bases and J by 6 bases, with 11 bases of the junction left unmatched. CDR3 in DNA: TGTGCCAGCAGATCCAGTCTAGCGGGAGTGCGCAATGAGCAGTTCTTC. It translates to CASRSSLAGVRNEQFF.

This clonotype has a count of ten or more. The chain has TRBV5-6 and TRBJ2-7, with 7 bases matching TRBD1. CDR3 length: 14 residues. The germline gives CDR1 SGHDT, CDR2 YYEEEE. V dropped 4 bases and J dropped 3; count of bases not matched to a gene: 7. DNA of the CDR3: TGTGCCAGCAGCCTGGGACAGACCTTCTACGAGCAGTACTTC. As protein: CASSLGQTFYEQYF.

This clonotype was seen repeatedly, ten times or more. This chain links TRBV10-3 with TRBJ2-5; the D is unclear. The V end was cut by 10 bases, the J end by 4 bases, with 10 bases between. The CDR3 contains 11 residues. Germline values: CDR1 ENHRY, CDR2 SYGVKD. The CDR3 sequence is CATLNRETQYF. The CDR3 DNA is TGTGCCACCTTGAACAGAGAGACCCAGTACTTC.

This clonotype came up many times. This CDR3 is CASSPDGAPRNEQFF. CDR3 DNA: TGTGCCAGCTCACCAGATGGCGCCCCTCGGAATGAGCAGTTCTTC. The chain is built from TRBV18 and TRBJ2-1; the D is unclear. The germline V gene has CDR1 KGHSH and CDR2 LQKENI. The V end lost 2 bases, the J end lost 7 bases, and 15 bases lay between the germline ends. The CDR3 has 15 amino acids.

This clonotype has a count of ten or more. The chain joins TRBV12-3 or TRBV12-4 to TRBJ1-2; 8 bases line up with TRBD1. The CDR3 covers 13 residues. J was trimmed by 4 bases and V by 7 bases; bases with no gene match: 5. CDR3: CASTAGTGYGYTF. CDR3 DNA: TGTGCCAGCACCGCAGGGACAGGCTATGGCTACACCTTC.

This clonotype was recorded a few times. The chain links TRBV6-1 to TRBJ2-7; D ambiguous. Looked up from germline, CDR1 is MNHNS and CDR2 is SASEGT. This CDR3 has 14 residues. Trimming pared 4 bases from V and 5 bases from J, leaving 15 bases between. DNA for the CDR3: TGTGCCAGCAGTGTATACGAACAGAGAAACGAGCAGTACTTC. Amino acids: CASSVYEQRNEQYF.

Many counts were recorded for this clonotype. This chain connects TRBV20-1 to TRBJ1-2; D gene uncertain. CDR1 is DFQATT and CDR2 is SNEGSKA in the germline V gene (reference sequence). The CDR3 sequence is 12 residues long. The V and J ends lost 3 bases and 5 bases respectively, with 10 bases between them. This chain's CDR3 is CSASGGEYGYTF. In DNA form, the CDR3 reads TGCAGTGCTAGCGGCGGGGAGTATGGCTACACCTTC.

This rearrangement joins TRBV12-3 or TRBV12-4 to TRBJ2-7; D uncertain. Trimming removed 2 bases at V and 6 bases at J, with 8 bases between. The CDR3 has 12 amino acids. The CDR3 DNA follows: TGTGCCAGCAGTTTAAAAGTTCCCGAGCAGTACTTC. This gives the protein CASSLKVPEQYF.

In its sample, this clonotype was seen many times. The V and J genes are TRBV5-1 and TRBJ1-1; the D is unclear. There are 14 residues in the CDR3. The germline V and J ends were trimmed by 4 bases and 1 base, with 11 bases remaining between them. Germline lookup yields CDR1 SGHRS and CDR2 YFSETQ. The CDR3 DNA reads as TGCGCCAGCAGCCCCCTAGGTTGGAACACTGAAGCTTTCTTT. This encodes CASSPLGWNTEAFF.

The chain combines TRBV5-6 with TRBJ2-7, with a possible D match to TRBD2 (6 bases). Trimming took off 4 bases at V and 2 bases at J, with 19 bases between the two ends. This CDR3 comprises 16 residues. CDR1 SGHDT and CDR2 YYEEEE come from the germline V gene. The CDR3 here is CASSPVTGDLPYEQYF. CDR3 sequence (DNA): TGTGCCAGCAGCCCCGTGACGGGAGACCTTCCCTACGAGCAGTACTTC.

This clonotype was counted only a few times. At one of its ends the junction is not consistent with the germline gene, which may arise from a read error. The chain's CDR3 is CASGQAGAIAKNIQYF. The CDR3 coding sequence is TGCGCCAGCGGCCAAGCGGGAGCCATCGCCAAAAACATTCAGTACTTC. This sequence joins TRBV28 and TRBJ2-4; 8 nucleotides align to TRBD2. Germline V lookup: CDR1 MDHEN, CDR2 SYDVKM. The CDR3 consists of 16 residues.

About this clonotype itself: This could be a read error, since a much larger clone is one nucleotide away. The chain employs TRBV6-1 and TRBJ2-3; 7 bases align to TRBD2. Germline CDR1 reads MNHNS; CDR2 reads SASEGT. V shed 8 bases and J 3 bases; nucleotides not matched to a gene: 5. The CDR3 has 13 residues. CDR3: CASGASGTDTQYF. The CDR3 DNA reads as TGTGCCAGCGGGGCTAGCGGTACAGATACGCAGTATTTT.

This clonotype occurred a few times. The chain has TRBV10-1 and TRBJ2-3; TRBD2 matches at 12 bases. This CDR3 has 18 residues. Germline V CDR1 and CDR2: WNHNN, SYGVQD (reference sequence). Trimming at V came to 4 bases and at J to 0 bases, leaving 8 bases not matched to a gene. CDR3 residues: CASSGSGLAGPSTDTQYF. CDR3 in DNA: TGCGCCAGCAGTGGATCGGGACTAGCGGGTCCGAGCACAGATACGCAGTATTTT.

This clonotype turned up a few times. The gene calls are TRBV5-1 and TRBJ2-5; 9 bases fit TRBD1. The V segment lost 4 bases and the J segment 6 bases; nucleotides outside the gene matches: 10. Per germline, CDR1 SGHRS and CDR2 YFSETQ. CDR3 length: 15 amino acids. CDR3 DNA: TGCGCCAGCAGCGGCGGGACAGGGAGGCAAAAGACCCAGTACTTC. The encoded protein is CASSGGTGRQKTQYF.

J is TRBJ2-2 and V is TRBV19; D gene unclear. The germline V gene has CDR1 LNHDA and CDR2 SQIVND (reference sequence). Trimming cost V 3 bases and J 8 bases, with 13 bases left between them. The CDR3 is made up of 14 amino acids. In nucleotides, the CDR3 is TGTGCCAGTAGTATCGCACAGCATAGAGGGGAGCTGTTTTTT. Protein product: CASSIAQHRGELFF.